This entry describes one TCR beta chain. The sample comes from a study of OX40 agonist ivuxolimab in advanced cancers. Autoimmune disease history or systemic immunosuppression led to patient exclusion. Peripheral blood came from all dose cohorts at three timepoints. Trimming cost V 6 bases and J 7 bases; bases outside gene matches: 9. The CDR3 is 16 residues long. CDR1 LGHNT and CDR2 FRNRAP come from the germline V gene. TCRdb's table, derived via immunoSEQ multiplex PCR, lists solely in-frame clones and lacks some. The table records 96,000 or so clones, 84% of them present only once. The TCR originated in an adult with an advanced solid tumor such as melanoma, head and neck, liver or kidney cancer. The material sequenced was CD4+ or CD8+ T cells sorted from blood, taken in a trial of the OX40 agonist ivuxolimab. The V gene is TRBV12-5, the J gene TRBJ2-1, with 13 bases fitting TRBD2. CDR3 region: CASGRSTSGRGNEQFF. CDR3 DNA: TGTGCTAGTGGCCGCTCCACTAGCGGGAGGGGGAATGAGCAGTTCTTC.